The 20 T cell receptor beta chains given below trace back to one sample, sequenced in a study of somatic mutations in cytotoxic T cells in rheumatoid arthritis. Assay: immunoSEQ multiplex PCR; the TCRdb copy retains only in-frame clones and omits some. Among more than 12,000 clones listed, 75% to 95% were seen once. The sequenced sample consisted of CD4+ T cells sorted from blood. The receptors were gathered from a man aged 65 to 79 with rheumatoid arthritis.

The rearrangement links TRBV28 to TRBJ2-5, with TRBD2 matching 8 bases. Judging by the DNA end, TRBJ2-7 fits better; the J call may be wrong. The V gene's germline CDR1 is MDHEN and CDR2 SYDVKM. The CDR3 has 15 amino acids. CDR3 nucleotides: TGTGCCAGCAGTCATAGCGGGAAGGCTTATTACGAGCAGTACTTC. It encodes CASSHSGKAYYEQYF.

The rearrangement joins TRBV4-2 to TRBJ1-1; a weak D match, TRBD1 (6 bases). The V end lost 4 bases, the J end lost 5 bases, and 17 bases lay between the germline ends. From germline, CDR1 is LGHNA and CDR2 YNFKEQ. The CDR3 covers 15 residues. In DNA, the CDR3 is TGTGCCAGCAGCCGGAAGGGGGGGATAGAGACTGAAGCTTTCTTT. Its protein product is CASSRKGGIETEAFF.

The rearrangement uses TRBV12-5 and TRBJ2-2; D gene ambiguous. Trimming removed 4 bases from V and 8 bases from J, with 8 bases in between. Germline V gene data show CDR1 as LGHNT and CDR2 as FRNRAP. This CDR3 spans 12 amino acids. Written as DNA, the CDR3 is TGTGCTAGTGGTTCCCCCCCGGGGGAGCTGTTTTTT. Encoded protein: CASGSPPGELFF.

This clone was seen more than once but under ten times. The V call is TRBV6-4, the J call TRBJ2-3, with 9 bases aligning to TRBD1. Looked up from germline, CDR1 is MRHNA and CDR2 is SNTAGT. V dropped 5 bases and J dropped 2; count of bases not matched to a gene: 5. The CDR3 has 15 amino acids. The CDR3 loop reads CASSQGQGSTDTQYF. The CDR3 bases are TGTGCCAGCAGTCAGGGACAGGGTTCCACAGATACGCAGTATTTT.

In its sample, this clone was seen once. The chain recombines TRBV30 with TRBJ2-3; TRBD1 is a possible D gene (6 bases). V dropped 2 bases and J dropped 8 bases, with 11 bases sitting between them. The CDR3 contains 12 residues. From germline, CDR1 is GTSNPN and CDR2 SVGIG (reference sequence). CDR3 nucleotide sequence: TGTGCCTGGAGTCCGAAGGGGGTTACGCAGTATTTT. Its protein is CAWSPKGVTQYF. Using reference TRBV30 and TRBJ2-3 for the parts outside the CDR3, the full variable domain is SQTIHQWPATLVQPVGSPLSLECTVEGTSNPNLYWYRQAAGRGLQLLFYSVGIGQISSEVPQNLSASRPQDRQFILSSKKLLLSDSGFYLCAWSPKGVTQYFGPGTRLTVL.

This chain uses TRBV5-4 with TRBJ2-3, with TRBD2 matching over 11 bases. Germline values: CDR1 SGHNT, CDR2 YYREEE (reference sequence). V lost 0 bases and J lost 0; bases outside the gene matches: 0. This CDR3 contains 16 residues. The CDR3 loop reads CASSLGLAGSTDTQYF. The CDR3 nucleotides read TGTGCCAGCAGCTTGGGACTAGCGGGAAGCACAGATACGCAGTATTTT.

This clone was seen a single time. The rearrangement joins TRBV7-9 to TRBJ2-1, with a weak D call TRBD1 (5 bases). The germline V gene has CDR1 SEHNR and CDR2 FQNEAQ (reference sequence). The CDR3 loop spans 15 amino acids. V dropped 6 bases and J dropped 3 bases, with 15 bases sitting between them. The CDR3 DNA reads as TGTGCCAGCAGAACCGACAGAGAATACTACAATGAGCAGTTCTTC. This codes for CASRTDREYYNEQFF.

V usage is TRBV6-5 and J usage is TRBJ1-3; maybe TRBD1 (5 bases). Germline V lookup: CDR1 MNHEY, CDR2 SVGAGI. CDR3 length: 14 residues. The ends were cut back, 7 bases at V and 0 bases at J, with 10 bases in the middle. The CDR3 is CASTSGFSGNTIYF. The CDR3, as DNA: TGTGCCAGCACCTCAGGGTTCTCTGGAAACACCATATATTTT.

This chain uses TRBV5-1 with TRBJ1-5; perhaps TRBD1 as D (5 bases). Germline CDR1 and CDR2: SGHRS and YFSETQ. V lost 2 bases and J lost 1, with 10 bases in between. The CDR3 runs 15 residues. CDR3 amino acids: CASSFQGGSNQPQHF. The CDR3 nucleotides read TGCGCCAGCAGCTTTCAGGGAGGGAGCAATCAGCCCCAGCATTTT.

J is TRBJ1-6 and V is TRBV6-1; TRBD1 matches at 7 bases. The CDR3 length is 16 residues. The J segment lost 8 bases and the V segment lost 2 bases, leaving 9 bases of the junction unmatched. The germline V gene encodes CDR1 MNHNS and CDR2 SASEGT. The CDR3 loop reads CASSEQQGYYHSPLHF. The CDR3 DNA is TGTGCCAGCAGTGAACAACAGGGGTATTATCATTCACCCCTCCACTTT.

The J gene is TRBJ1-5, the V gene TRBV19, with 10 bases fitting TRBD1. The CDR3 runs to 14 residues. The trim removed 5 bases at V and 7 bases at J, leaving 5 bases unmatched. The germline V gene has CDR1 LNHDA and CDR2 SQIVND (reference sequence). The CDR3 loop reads CASSWDRGYQPQHF. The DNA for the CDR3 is TGTGCCAGTAGTTGGGACAGGGGTTACCAGCCCCAGCATTTT.

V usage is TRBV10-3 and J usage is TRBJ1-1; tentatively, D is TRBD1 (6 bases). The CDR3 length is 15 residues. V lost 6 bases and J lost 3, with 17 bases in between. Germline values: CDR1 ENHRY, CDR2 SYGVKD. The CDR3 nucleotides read TGTGCCATCAGCCTACAAGGGTCAGGGGACACTGAAGCTTTCTTT. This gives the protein CAISLQGSGDTEAFF.

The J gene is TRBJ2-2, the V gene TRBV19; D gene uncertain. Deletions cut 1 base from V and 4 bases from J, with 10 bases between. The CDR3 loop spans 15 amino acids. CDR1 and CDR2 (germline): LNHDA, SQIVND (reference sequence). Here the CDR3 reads CASSIGQVGTGELFF. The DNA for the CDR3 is TGTGCCAGTAGTATAGGTCAGGTGGGCACCGGGGAGCTGTTTTTT.

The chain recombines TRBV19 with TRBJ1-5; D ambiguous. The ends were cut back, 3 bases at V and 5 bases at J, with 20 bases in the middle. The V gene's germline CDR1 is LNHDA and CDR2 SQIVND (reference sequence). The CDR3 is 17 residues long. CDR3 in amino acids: CASSISREQLIHQPQHF. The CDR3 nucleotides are TGTGCCAGTAGTATCTCGCGAGAACAACTAATTCATCAGCCCCAGCATTTT.

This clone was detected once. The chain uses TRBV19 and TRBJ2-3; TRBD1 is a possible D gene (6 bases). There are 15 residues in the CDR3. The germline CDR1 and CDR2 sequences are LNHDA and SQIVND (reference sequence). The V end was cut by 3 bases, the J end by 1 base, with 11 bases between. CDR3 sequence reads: CASSIVSGGTDTQYF. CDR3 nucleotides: TGTGCCAGTAGTATTGTGTCAGGGGGCACAGATACGCAGTATTTT.

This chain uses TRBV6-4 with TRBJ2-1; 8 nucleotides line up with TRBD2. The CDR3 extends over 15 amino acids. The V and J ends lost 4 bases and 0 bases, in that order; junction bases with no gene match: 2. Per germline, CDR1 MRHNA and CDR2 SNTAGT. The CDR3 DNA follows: TGTGCCAGCAGTGCGACTAGCGACTCCTACAATGAGCAGTTCTTC. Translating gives CASSATSDSYNEQFF.

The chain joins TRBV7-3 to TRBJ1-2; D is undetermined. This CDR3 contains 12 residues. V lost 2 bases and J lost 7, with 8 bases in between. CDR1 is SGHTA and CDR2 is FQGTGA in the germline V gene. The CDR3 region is CASSLSEGGYTF. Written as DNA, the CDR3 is TGTGCCAGCAGCTTATCCGAGGGTGGCTACACCTTC.

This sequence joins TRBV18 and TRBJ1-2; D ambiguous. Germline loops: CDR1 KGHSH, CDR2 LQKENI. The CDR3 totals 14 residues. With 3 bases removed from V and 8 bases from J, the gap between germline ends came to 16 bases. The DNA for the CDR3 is TGTGCCAGCTCACCCCCCGGGGTAACTAGGGGCTACACCTTC. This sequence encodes CASSPPGVTRGYTF.

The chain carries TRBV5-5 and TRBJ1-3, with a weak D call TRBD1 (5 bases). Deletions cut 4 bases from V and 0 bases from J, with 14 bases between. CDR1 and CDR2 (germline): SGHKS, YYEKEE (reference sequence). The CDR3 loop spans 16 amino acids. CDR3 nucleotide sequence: TGTGCCAGCAGCACCAGACAGCTTATCTCTGGAAACACCATATATTTT. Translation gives CASSTRQLISGNTIYF.

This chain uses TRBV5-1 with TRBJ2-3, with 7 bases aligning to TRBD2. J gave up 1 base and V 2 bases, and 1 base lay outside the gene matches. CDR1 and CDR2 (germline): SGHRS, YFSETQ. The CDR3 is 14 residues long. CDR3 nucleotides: TGCGCCAGCAGCTTTACTAGCGGCACAGATACGCAGTATTTT. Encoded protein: CASSFTSGTDTQYF.